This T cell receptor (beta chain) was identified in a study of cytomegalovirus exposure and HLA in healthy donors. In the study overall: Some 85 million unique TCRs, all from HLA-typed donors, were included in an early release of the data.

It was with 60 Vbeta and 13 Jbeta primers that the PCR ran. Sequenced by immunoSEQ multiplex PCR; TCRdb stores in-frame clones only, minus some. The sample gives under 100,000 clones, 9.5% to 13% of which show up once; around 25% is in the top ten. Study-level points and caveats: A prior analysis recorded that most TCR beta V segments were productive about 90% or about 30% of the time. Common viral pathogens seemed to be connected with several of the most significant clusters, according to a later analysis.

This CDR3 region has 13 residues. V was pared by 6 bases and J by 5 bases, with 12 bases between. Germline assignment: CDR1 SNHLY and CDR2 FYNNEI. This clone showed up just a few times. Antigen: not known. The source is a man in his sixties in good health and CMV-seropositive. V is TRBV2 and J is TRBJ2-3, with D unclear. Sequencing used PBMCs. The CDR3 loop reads CASSSDRVDTQYF. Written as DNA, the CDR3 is TGTGCCAGCAGCTCTGATCGGGTAGATACGCAGTATTTT.